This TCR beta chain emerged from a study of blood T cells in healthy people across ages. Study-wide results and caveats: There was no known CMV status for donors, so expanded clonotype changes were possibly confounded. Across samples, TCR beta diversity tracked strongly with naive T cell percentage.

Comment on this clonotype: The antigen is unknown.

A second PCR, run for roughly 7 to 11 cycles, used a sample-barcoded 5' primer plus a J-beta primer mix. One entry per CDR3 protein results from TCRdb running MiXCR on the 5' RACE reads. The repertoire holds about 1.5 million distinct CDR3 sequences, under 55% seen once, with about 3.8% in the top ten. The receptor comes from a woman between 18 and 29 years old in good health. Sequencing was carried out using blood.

CDR3 residues: CASSLAIAPTEAFF. CDR3 DNA sequence: TGTGCCAGCAGCTTAGCTATAGCACCCACTGAAGCTTTCTTT. The chain links TRBV7-6 to TRBJ1-1, with D unresolved. V was clipped by 0 bases and J by 4 bases, with 9 bases between them. This CDR3 comprises 14 residues. In germline, CDR1 is SGHVS, CDR2 FNYEAQ.